This T cell receptor beta chain was found in a study of cytomegalovirus exposure and HLA in healthy donors. The CDR3 is made up of 14 amino acids. The germline V and J ends were trimmed by 6 bases and 2 bases, with 13 bases remaining between them. Germline V lookup: CDR1 SNHLY, CDR2 FYNNEI. Study findings and constraints: In a later analysis, TCR beta V- and J-gene trimming showed a link to a missense DCLRE1C variant. The authors judged a highly shared variant cluster likely a sequencing artifact.

60 Vbeta and 13 Jbeta primers were used in PCR. TCRdb keeps only in-frame clones here, not all; method: immunoSEQ multiplex PCR. In the table there are tens of thousands of clones, 75% to 80% of which are singletons. With respect to this clone: Its matching antigen is unknown.

J is TRBJ2-5 and V is TRBV2; D may be TRBD1 (6 bases). What was sequenced was PBMCs. This TCR came from a man aged 18 to 30 in good health and CMV-seronegative. CDR3 bases: TGTGCCAGCAGCGGAACCGGGACACAAGAGACCCAGTACTTC. Its protein product is CASSGTGTQETQYF.